The 10 T cell receptor beta chains below all came from one sample that was sequenced in a study of blood T cells in healthy people across ages. Then a second PCR, running roughly 7 to 11 cycles, was carried out with a sample-barcoded 5' primer and a J-beta primer mix. TCRdb analysed the 5' RACE reads with MiXCR anew, one entry per CDR3 protein. This sample has hundreds of thousands of distinct CDR3 sequences, with 20% to 30% found just once. The same data also went into a second study, on T cells of mothers and their children.

The sample consisted of blood. These receptor sequences come from a boy between 10 and 17 years old in good health.

In DNA, the CDR3 is TGCGCCAGCAGCCATCAACAGGGCCCCGAGCAGTACTTC. Translation gives CASSHQQGPEQYF. The genes are TRBV4-1 and TRBJ2-7; D is perhaps TRBD1 (6 bases). The V and J ends lost 3 bases and 6 bases respectively, with 12 bases between them. From germline, CDR1 is MGHRA and CDR2 YSYEKL. There are 13 residues in the CDR3.

This clonotype showed up just a few times. The chain joins TRBV6-6 to TRBJ2-2; 7 bases map to TRBD1. Germline-derived CDR1 and CDR2 are MNHNY and SVGAGI (reference sequence). This CDR3 has 15 residues. Unmatched junction bases numbered 10, after V lost 7 bases and J lost 5 bases. CDR3 residues: CASISLYRGTGELFF. CDR3 sequence (DNA): TGTGCCAGCATCTCACTCTACAGGGGAACCGGGGAGCTGTTTTTT.

This clonotype has only a few counts. The chain carries TRBV27 and TRBJ2-5, with 7 bases lining up with TRBD1. Matching the DNA end better, TRBJ2-7 makes the J call doubtful. The CDR3 is 13 amino acids. Germline lookup yields CDR1 MNHEY and CDR2 SMNVEV (reference sequence). CDR3 amino acids: CASSKTGEYEQYF. As DNA, the CDR3 is TGTGCCAGCAGTAAAACAGGGGAGTACGAGCAGTACTTC.

The rearrangement joins TRBV29-1 to TRBJ2-3; D may be TRBD1 or TRBD2 (5 bases each). V dropped 7 bases and J dropped 4 bases, with 12 bases sitting between them. The CDR3 runs to 12 residues. Germline lookup yields CDR1 SQVTM and CDR2 ANQGSEA. CDR3 in amino acids: CSASRGADTQYF. The CDR3 DNA reads TGCAGCGCCTCCCGGGGCGCAGATACGCAGTATTTT.

The V call is TRBV28, the J call TRBJ1-2, with D tentatively TRBD1 (5 bases). This CDR3 spans 16 amino acids. Looked up from germline, CDR1 is MDHEN and CDR2 is SYDVKM. V gave up 6 bases and J gave up 4 bases, with 21 bases separating them. The CDR3 region is CASSGDSNHIPYGYTF. CDR3 in DNA: TGTGCCAGCAGCGGAGACAGCAACCATATTCCCTATGGCTACACCTTC.

In this sample, this clonotype turned up a few times. The chain recombines TRBV5-1 with TRBJ1-2, with 7 positions matching TRBD1. With 2 bases clipped from V and 7 bases from J, the junction kept 11 bases outside the gene matches. In germline, CDR1 is SGHRS, CDR2 YFSETQ. This CDR3 has 15 residues. The CDR3 bases are TGCGCCAGCAGCTTCGAGCCTACAGGGGATACTGGCTACACCTTC. Translation gives CASSFEPTGDTGYTF.

This clonotype was detected only a few times. The chain links TRBV5-1 to TRBJ2-7; D remains unclear. This CDR3 contains 15 residues. V was trimmed by 0 bases and J by 2 bases, leaving 12 bases between them. Per the germline V gene, CDR1 is SGHRS and CDR2 is YFSETQ. In DNA form, the CDR3 reads TGCGCCAGCAGCTTGGATCCTTCCAGTACCTACGAGCAGTACTTC. Encoded protein: CASSLDPSSTYEQYF.

The rearrangement joins TRBV7-3 to TRBJ2-1, with D perhaps being TRBD1 or TRBD2 (6 bases each). TRBJ2-5 matches the DNA end more closely, so the J call is doubtful. The CDR3 loop spans 14 amino acids. Germline assignment: CDR1 SGHTA and CDR2 FQGTGA. The CDR3 DNA sequence: TGTGCCAGCAGCTTAGGGGGGCAGGGCGGGACCCAGTACTTC. Translated, it gives CASSLGGQGGTQYF.

This clonotype was recorded a few times. The rearrangement links TRBV5-1 to TRBJ2-4; D not resolved. The germline CDR1 and CDR2 sequences are SGHRS and YFSETQ. CDR3 size: 14 residues. Trimming took off 0 bases at V and 3 bases at J, with 7 bases between the two ends. Written as DNA, the CDR3 is TGCGCCAGCAGCTTGGAGACCTACAAAAACATTCAGTACTTC. Amino acid sequence: CASSLETYKNIQYF.

The chain joins TRBV15 to TRBJ2-6; D is perhaps TRBD2 (6 bases). With 0 bases removed from V and 3 bases from J, the gap between germline ends came to 12 bases. The CDR3 is 17 amino acids. Germline V gene data show CDR1 as LNHNV and CDR2 as YYDKDF (reference sequence). Here the CDR3 DNA reads TGTGCCACCAGCAGAGATTCGGGGGTTTATGGGGCCAACGTCCTGACTTTC. Translating gives CATSRDSGVYGANVLTF.